This TCR beta chain was sequenced during a study of CD8+ T cells in alopecia areata. Study at large: Female C3H/HeJ mice aged roughly 7-11 weeks received skin from roughly 6-12-month-old C3H/HeJ donors with spontaneous alopecia.

Study-wide points: Affected lesional scalp, above all in alopecia totalis/universalis, was more clonal than normal scalp.

The CDR3 runs 14 residues. Trimming shortened V by 2 bases and J by 0 bases, and 6 bases separated the two germline ends. Germline loops: CDR1 NNHDY, CDR2 SYVADS. Comment on this clone: Its antigen remains unidentified. Germline and genes here are mouse. The CDR3 extends 4 residues past the end of the read, so its final part is completed from the germline J gene.

RNA was isolated and reverse transcribed to cDNA, the sequencing template. The protocol was immunoSEQ multiplex PCR, while the TCRdb copy is restricted to in-frame clones and leaves out a portion. The sample presents roughly 120,000 clones, none singletons. The genes are TRBV13-3 and TRBJ2-1; D remains unclear. This receptor was identified in a C3H/HeJ mouse with alopecia areata. As its MHC haplotype, the strain has H2-k. Sequenced input: lesional skin. The CDR3 bases that were read are TGTGCCAGCAGTGACCCTGATAACTATGCT. It codes for CASSDPDNYA. The CDR3 in its entirety is CASSDPDNYAEQFF.